A single sample gave rise to the 13 T cell receptor beta chains below, sequenced in a study of immune heterogeneity within non-small cell lung tumors. Bulk tumor genomic DNA (approximately 600 ng per sample) served as template. Collection of several biopsies per primary tumor, spaced far apart, took place during surgery. The study cohort was described as untreated, and its members had newly diagnosed non-small cell lung cancer. They went on to have curative surgery. Using 32 V and 13 J primers, multiplex PCR amplified TCR beta CDR3. TCRdb re-analysed the multiplex PCR reads in MiXCR, keeping a single row per CDR3 protein. The sample yields about 5,600 distinct CDR3 sequences, roughly 18% seen once. Sequenced material: lung tumor tissue. The receptors derive from a man aged 35-49 years with non-small cell lung cancer.

Judged by abundance, this clonotype is medium-sized. This chain uses TRBV2 with TRBJ1-2, with 7 nucleotides matching TRBD1. V trimming: 9 bases; J trimming: 2 bases; junction bases outside the gene matches: 15. The CDR3 spans 16 residues. The germline V gene has CDR1 SNHLY and CDR2 FYNNEI. This chain's CDR3 is CARGTLHRDSNYGYTF. Here the CDR3 DNA reads TGTGCCAGGGGGACATTGCACCGGGACAGCAACTATGGCTACACCTTC.

About this clonotype itself: This may arise from a read error, as a much more abundant clone is one base away. The chain carries TRBV19 and TRBJ2-3, with no clear D. Looked up from germline, CDR1 is LNHDA and CDR2 is SQIVND (reference sequence). The CDR3 is 15 residues long. The CDR3 nucleotides read TGTGCCACTAGTATTGGGGTGGAATCTCCAGATACGCAGTATTTT. It encodes CATSIGVESPDTQYF.

By share, this clonotype ranks as medium-sized. The gene calls are TRBV29-1 and TRBJ2-7; 11 bases line up with TRBD2. From germline, CDR1 is SQVTM and CDR2 ANQGSEA. The J segment lost 7 bases and the V segment lost 3 bases, leaving 11 bases of the junction unmatched. CDR3 length equals 15 residues. Written as DNA, the CDR3 is TGCAGCGTTGACGGGCTAGCGGGAGGCCGGGGGGAGCAGTACTTC. Its translation: CSVDGLAGGRGEQYF.

This clonotype was observed at least ten times. The rearrangement uses TRBV10-3 and TRBJ2-7; 8 bases fit TRBD1. The CDR3 loop spans 12 amino acids. Germline V gene lookup returns CDR1 ENHRY and CDR2 SYGVKD. V dropped 11 bases and J dropped 3; count of bases not matched to a gene: 6. The CDR3 sequence: CASRTGGYEQYF. In DNA, the CDR3 is TGTGCCTCACGTACAGGGGGCTACGAGCAGTACTTC.

This clonotype came up many times. V gene TRBV6-1 combines with J gene TRBJ1-1; D is uncertain. In germline, CDR1 is MNHNS, CDR2 SASEGT. This CDR3 is built from 15 residues. The V end was cut by 2 bases, the J end by 6 bases, with 16 bases between. CDR3 sequence (DNA): TGTGCCAGCAGTGAAATCGGACGCCTAACCCCTGAAGCTTTCTTT. Its protein product is CASSEIGRLTPEAFF.

Relative to its sample, this clonotype is medium-sized. The chain links TRBV27 to TRBJ2-3, with D possibly matching TRBD2 (5 bases). The V gene lost 0 bases and the J gene lost 6 bases, with 19 bases spanning the gap. The CDR3 covers 17 residues. Germline V gene data show CDR1 as MNHEY and CDR2 as SMNVEV (reference sequence). CDR3 sequence (DNA): TGTGCCAGCAGTTTATCTCCCCCATTAACTAGGTCGGATACGCAGTATTTT. Translating it yields CASSLSPPLTRSDTQYF.

Comment on this clonotype: A much larger clone differs from this one at a single base, so this may be a read error. The rearrangement joins TRBV6-1 to TRBJ1-5; possibly TRBD1 for D (6 bases). The CDR3 extends over 16 amino acids. Germline V gene data show CDR1 as MNHNS and CDR2 as SASEGT. The CDR3 is CASSEAPGASNKPQHF. CDR3 bases: TGTGCCAGCAGTGAAGCGCCAGGGGCTAGCAATAAGCCCCAGCATTTT.

This clonotype was observed a few times. Mismatch with germline at one junction end may stem from a read error. The chain joins TRBV7-7 to TRBJ2-3, with D uncertain. From germline, CDR1 is SSHAT and CDR2 FNYEAQ (reference sequence). This CDR3 is 13 amino acids long. The CDR3 region is CASSLGSTDTQYF. Written as DNA, the CDR3 is TGTGCTAGCAGCTTAGGTAGCACAGATACGCAGTATTTT.

In its sample, this clonotype is medium-sized. This chain joins TRBV30 and TRBJ1-2; 9 bases match TRBD1. This CDR3 contains 15 residues. CDR1 is GTSNPN and CDR2 is SVGIG in the germline V gene (reference sequence). Losses at the gene ends were 4 bases for V and 3 bases for J; bases not matched to a gene: 9. CDR3 amino acids: CAWNLPGQGYYGYTF. The CDR3 DNA reads TGTGCCTGGAACCTCCCGGGACAGGGATACTATGGCTACACCTTC.

This clonotype ranks as medium-sized. This chain joins TRBV6-1 and TRBJ1-5, with D possibly matching TRBD1 (5 bases). Germline lookup yields CDR1 MNHNS and CDR2 SASEGT. V gave up 0 bases and J gave up 5 bases, with 14 bases separating them. The CDR3 totals 16 residues. The CDR3 protein is CASSEARRGVDQPQHF. The CDR3 DNA reads as TGTGCCAGCAGTGAAGCGCGCAGAGGGGTCGATCAGCCCCAGCATTTT.

In its sample, this clonotype is medium-sized. The chain links TRBV6-5 to TRBJ2-2; D unclear. V lost 0 bases to trimming and J lost 6 bases, with 8 bases between them. Germline V gives CDR1 MNHEY, CDR2 SVGAGI. The CDR3 spans 14 residues. This CDR3 is CASSYSNGAGELFF. The CDR3, as DNA: TGTGCCAGCAGTTACTCGAATGGGGCCGGGGAGCTGTTTTTT.

Comment on this clonotype: This clone may be a read error of a much larger clone one base away. The chain is built from TRBV7-9 and TRBJ2-3; TRBD1 or TRBD2 may be the D gene (6 bases each). Germline V CDR1 and CDR2: SEHNR, FQNEAQ (reference sequence). The CDR3 totals 16 residues. CDR3 in amino acids: CASSLLRDTSIDTQYF. The DNA of the CDR3 is TGTGCCAGCAGCCTGTTGAGGGACACTAGCATAGATACGCAGTATTTT.

This clonotype came up many times. This sequence joins TRBV14 and TRBJ2-1, with 9 positions matching TRBD2. The CDR3 is made up of 15 amino acids. V lost 0 bases to trimming and J lost 10 bases; unmatched junction nucleotides: 7. CDR1 and CDR2 from the germline V gene are SGHDN and FVKESK. CDR3 sequence (DNA): TGTGCCAGCAGCCAAGACGTAGCGGGAGCACGGGAGCAGTTCTTC. Encoded protein: CASSQDVAGAREQFF.